This T cell receptor beta chain was profiled in a study of identifying expanded T cells in peripheral blood. The CDR3 totals 13 residues. Trimming cost V 1 base and J 10 bases, with 10 bases left between them. In germline, CDR1 is LNHNV, CDR2 YYDKDF (reference sequence). Healthy donors had no documented immune events, such as infections, while sampled. Data came from immunoSEQ multiplex PCR; TCRdb stores just in-frame clones and leaves some out. The data hold over 45,000 clones, with roughly four fifths observed a single time. The sample comprised blood. This TCR was recovered from a person between 18 and 70 years old in good health. This rearrangement joins TRBV15 to TRBJ1-4; D is unresolved. The CDR3 spells CATSRVVQGKLFF. The CDR3 DNA reads as TGTGCCACCAGCAGAGTAGTTCAAGGAAAACTGTTTTTT. Full variable domain (missing parts from reference TRBV15 and TRBJ1-4): DAMVIQNPRYQVTQFGKPVTLSCSQTLNHNVMYWYQQKSSQAPKLLFHYYDKDFNNEADTPDNFQSRRPNTSFCFLDIRSPGLGDTAMYLCATSRVVQGKLFFGSGTQLSVL.